The entry below describes one T cell receptor beta chain. Its antigen remains unidentified. There are 17 residues in the CDR3. Germline values: CDR1 GTSNPN, CDR2 SVGIG (reference sequence). V gave up 0 bases and J gave up 3 bases; unmatched junction bases: 11. This entry comes from a study of T cells in Graves' hyperthyroidism and ophthalmopathy. Study-level points and caveats: Most thyroid clonotypes with frequency above 0.001 were detected in blood.

Recently diagnosed hyperthyroidism of less than 2 months' duration affected patients aged 18 to 65. Uncontrolled infection, other autoimmune disease, pregnancy and lactation each barred patients from inclusion. Amplification of TCR beta CDR3 regions used RNA as the template. TCR CDR3 regions were first amplified by RT-PCR with HTBI primers. TCRdb re-called the multiplex PCR reads with MiXCR, one entry per CDR3 protein. The table has about half a million distinct CDR3 sequences, roughly 20% seen once; the top ten hold around 27%. The sequencing sample was made of blood. This receptor was identified in a man aged 18 to 30 with Graves' hyperthyroidism. The chain employs TRBV30 and TRBJ2-5; 9 nucleotides agree with TRBD2. CDR3 coding DNA: TGTGCCTGGAGTGTTCAAAGGGTGCCTAGCGGGAAAGAGACCCAGTACTTC. This gives the protein CAWSVQRVPSGKETQYF.